Listed below are T cell receptor beta chains from one sample, sequenced in a study of T cells after posttransplantation cyclophosphamide. TCRdb's table, derived via immunoSEQ multiplex PCR, lists solely in-frame clones and lacks some. The sample counts about 41,000 clones, none seen once; the ten largest own around 5.9%. Material: PBMCs. These receptors all come from a man aged 30 to 45 in good health and a related stem cell transplant donor. Both conserved end residues are part of each CDR3. Fields, in order: D gene, V gene, clone size, J gene, CDR3 DNA, CDR3 protein. D genes are given only for firm matches. A row's size may be missing; if present it is once, few, many or a size class.

-	TRBV7-9	many	TRBJ2-2	TGTGCCAGCTCAGAGTCGACTACGAACACCGGGGAGCTGTTTTTT	CASSESTTNTGELFF
-	TRBV9	many	TRBJ2-1	TGTGCCAGCAGCGCTCGGGGGTCCTACAATGAGCAGTTCTTC	CASSARGSYNEQFF
TRBD1	TRBV10-3	many	TRBJ1-4	TGTGCCATCAGCACAGGGGGCGCACAGAATAAACTGTTTTTT	CAISTGGAQNKLFF
-	TRBV7-3	many	TRBJ1-1	TGTGCCAGCAGCTTAAAGACAGCCACTGAAGCTTTCTTT	CASSLKTATEAFF
-	TRBV27	many	TRBJ2-2	TGTGCCAGCAGTTTCAGGGATACCGGGGAGCTGTTTTTT	CASSFRDTGELFF
TRBD2	TRBV5-6	-	TRBJ2-5	TGTGCCAGCAGCTTGGCCGGGCGGGGGGCCAGGGAGACCCAGTACTTC	CASSLAGRGARETQYF
-	TRBV12-3/TRBV12-4	many	TRBJ1-1	TGTGCCAGCAGTTTAAGGGCGGGCGCTTTCTTT	CASSLRAGAFF
-	TRBV7-9	many	TRBJ2-7	TGTGCCAGCAGCTCGAGGGGGTTAGTCGAGCAGTACTTC	CASSSRGLVEQYF
TRBD1	TRBV5-1	few	TRBJ1-1	TGCGCCAGCAGGATGGACAGGGTCGGGACTGAAGCTTTCTTT	CASRMDRVGTEAFF
TRBD2	TRBV9	-	TRBJ2-5	TGTGCCAGCAGCGTAGGGATATCCCGGACTAGCCGGGAGACCCAGTACTTC	CASSVGISRTSRETQYF
-	TRBV5-4	many	TRBJ2-1	TGTGCCAGCAGCCAGGCTGGGCGGGCGTATGAGCAGTTCTTC	CASSQAGRAYEQFF
TRBD1	TRBV27	many	TRBJ2-6	TGTGCCAGCAGTTTATCCGGGACAGGGGCCACCTCTGGGGCCAACGTCCTGACTTTC	CASSLSGTGATSGANVLTF
TRBD2	TRBV12-3/TRBV12-4	few	TRBJ2-7	TGTGCCAGCAGTTTAGTAACTAGCGGGGGGCCGAAATCCTACGAGCAGTACTTC	CASSLVTSGGPKSYEQYF
-	TRBV19	many	TRBJ1-1	TGTGCCAGTAGTATAGTGCAGAATTACAACACTGAAGCTTTCTTT	CASSIVQNYNTEAFF
TRBD2	TRBV2	many	TRBJ2-7	TGTGCCAGCAGCCGGACTAGCGGTTCCTACGAGCAGTACTTC	CASSRTSGSYEQYF
TRBD1	TRBV7-9	many	TRBJ1-1	TGTGCCAGCAGCCACCGGGACAGGGCCCCATTTTTCAAGAACACTGAAGCTTTCTTT	CASSHRDRAPFFKNTEAFF
TRBD2	TRBV10-2	many	TRBJ2-5	TGCGCCAGCGGTTGGGATAGGAGCGGGGGCCAAGAGACCCAGTACTTC	CASGWDRSGGQETQYF
TRBD2	TRBV6-1	few	TRBJ2-5	TGTGCCAGCAGTGAGTCAATAGCGGGGGGGCAAGAGACCCAGTACTTC	CASSESIAGGQETQYF
TRBD1	TRBV28	many	TRBJ1-1	TGTGCCAGCAGTACGTACAGGGGGCAGGGCACTGAAGCTTTCTTT	CASSTYRGQGTEAFF
TRBD1	TRBV19	many	TRBJ2-3	TGTGCCAGTACGATAGGACAGGGGCTCACAGATACGCAGTATTTT	CASTIGQGLTDTQYF
-	TRBV29-1	few	TRBJ1-1	TGCAGCGTCGCTCAGGGGACCTACACTGAAGCTTTCTTT	CSVAQGTYTEAFF
-	TRBV10-1	many	TRBJ2-1	TGCGCCAGCAGTGATACCTACAATGAGCAGTTCTTC	CASSDTYNEQFF
TRBD1	TRBV19	many	TRBJ1-5	TGTGCCAGTAGTACTACAGGGGGCGGGCAGCCCCAGCATTTT	CASSTTGGGQPQHF
-	TRBV29-1	-	TRBJ2-3	TGCAGCGTCCGCAGACTGGTCACTAGCACAGATACGCAGTATTTT	CSVRRLVTSTDTQYF
TRBD1	TRBV16	many	TRBJ1-5	TGTGCCAGCAGCCAATCCCGTACAGGGGGCCACAATCAGCCCCAGCATTTT	CASSQSRTGGHNQPQHF
-	TRBV19	many	TRBJ2-7	TGTGCCAGTAGTCTTTACCTGGACAGTTACGAGCAGTACTTC	CASSLYLDSYEQYF
-	TRBV7-9	many	TRBJ1-1	-	CASRQTGWGQGAVGSFF
TRBD2	TRBV24-1	-	TRBJ2-1	TGTGCCACCAGTGATTTGGAGGCGGGGGACTCCTACAATGAGCAGTTCTTC	CATSDLEAGDSYNEQFF
TRBD2	TRBV7-7	many	TRBJ2-1	TGTGCTAGCAGCTTAATTGATAGCGGGATCAACAATGAGCAGTTCTTC	CASSLIDSGINNEQFF
-	TRBV5-4	many	TRBJ2-5	TGTGCCAGCAGCCACGATAGGGAAGAGACCCAGTACTTC	CASSHDREETQYF
TRBD1	TRBV19	many	TRBJ1-4	TGTGCCAGTAGGACCAGGGGGACAACTAATGAAAAACTGTTTTTT	CASRTRGTTNEKLFF
TRBD1	TRBV7-6	many	TRBJ2-7	TGTGCCAGCAGCTTAGTTGTCGGGACAGGGACCATCTACGAGCAGTACTTC	CASSLVVGTGTIYEQYF
-	TRBV24-1	many	TRBJ1-1	TGTGCCACCAGTGATAAAGGGGGTAGGGCTTTCTTT	CATSDKGGRAFF
TRBD2	TRBV2	-	TRBJ2-2	TGTGCCAGCAGAAGCGGGGAAAACACCGGGGAGCTGTTTTTT	CASRSGENTGELFF
TRBD2	TRBV7-2	many	TRBJ2-1	TGTGCCAGCGCTAGCGGAGTCTACAATGAGCAGTTCTTC	CASASGVYNEQFF
TRBD2	TRBV19	many	TRBJ2-2	TGTGCCAGTAGTATACCGGCCCTAGCGGGGGGGTATGCCGGGGAGCTGTTTTTT	CASSIPALAGGYAGELFF
TRBD1	TRBV7-6	many	TRBJ2-2	TGTGCCAGCAGCTTAGGTCGGGCAGGGGGCGAGGCCGGGGAGCTGTTTTTT	CASSLGRAGGEAGELFF
-	TRBV6-1	many	TRBJ2-3	TGTGCCAGCAGCTCCGGGACTAGCACAGATACGCAGTATTTT	CASSSGTSTDTQYF
-	TRBV27	many	TRBJ2-2	TGTGCCAGCAGTTTAAACCCAGCGGGGGAGCTGTTTTTT	CASSLNPAGELFF
-	TRBV24-1	many	TRBJ2-7	TGTGCCACCAATGTGGGGGCCCCTTTCTCCTACGAGCAGTACTTC	CATNVGAPFSYEQYF
-	TRBV4-3	-	TRBJ2-3	TGCGCCAGCAGAAGGGATAGCGCTAGCACAGATACGCAGTATTTT	CASRRDSASTDTQYF
TRBD1	TRBV6-5	many	TRBJ1-4	TGTGCCAGCAGTTTTGGGTGGACAGGGGGCAAGGAAAAACTGTTTTTT	CASSFGWTGGKEKLFF
TRBD1	TRBV5-1	few	TRBJ2-2	TGCGCCAGCAGCCGGGACAGGGCGAACACCGGGGAGCTGTTTTTT	CASSRDRANTGELFF
-	TRBV12-3/TRBV12-4	few	TRBJ1-6	TGTGCCAGCAGTCTCTATCGACAGGCCCTCCACTTT	CASSLYRQALHF
TRBD2	TRBV18	many	TRBJ2-3	TGTGCCAGCTCACTTCCGGGGGGGCCCGCAGATACGCAGTATTTT	CASSLPGGPADTQYF
-	TRBV7-9	many	TRBJ2-7	TGTGCCAGCAGACCCCCCGCGGGGACGGGGGAGCAGTACTTC	CASRPPAGTGEQYF
-	TRBV29-1	many	TRBJ2-1	TGCAGCGTTGCAGGGAACTACAATGAGCAGTTCTTC	CSVAGNYNEQFF
TRBD1	TRBV18	many	TRBJ2-7	TGTGCCAGCTCATCCAAGACAGGGCCCTACGAGCAGTACTTC	CASSSKTGPYEQYF
TRBD1	TRBV5-4	many	TRBJ1-2	TGTGCCAGCAGCCTCTCCGGGACAGGGGGCCGCGGCTACACCTTC	CASSLSGTGGRGYTF
TRBD2	TRBV6-2/TRBV6-3	-	TRBJ2-5	TGTGCCAGCAGCTCGGGGGGGAACCAAGAGACCCAGTACTTC	CASSSGGNQETQYF